This T cell receptor beta chain was captured in a study of shared clonotypes between healthy human individuals (dated by TCRdb to between 2020 and 2021). Regarding the complete study: The cohort comprised two women and three men aged 18 to 49 years. Leukapheresis yielded between about 0.85 and 10 billion PBMCs per donor. Blood TCR repertoires of five healthy adults were deeply sequenced to estimate repertoire size and the extent of clonotype sharing between individuals. Libraries were prepared and TCR repertoires were sequenced by different laboratories using diverse techniques, in order to increase sequencing depth and limit assay-specific biases. Per donor, three plates each were used for CD4 naive and CD4 memory, two for CD8 naive, and one for CD8 memory. Paper-wide results and their limitations: Larger estimated clonotype richness was generally found for naive subsets than for memory subsets. Around 5% of naive CD4, approximately 3.7% of naive CD8, 2.3% of memory CD4, and about 0.4% of memory CD8 clonotypes were shared across four donors. Pairwise subsampling indicated that sequencing depth was expected to affect the degree of clonotype sharing among donors. Only blood was sampled, and tissue TCR repertoires likely differ from those in blood. Rarefaction of sorted-subset datasets indicated incomplete sequencing despite the large sequencing depth. Because the study included a small number of donors, the genetic and exposure-history diversity represented was limited. Higher generation probabilities were observed for clonotypes shared by all four sorted-subset donors than for non-shared clonotypes.

A note on this clone: This receptor's antigen is unknown. Base qualities are missing; no much larger clone stands one base away.

The V and J ends are trimmed by 0 bases and 5 bases, leaving 11 bases between them. The germline V gene supplies CDR1 SGHTA and CDR2 FQGNSA. From the cysteine through the phenylalanine, the CDR3 covers 15 amino acids. Of the read, only the CDR3 DNA is kept; its 45 bases are in frame from base 1. The donors were healthy, HIV-negative adults with no recently reported acute infections or vaccinations. Every donor was a Caucasian adult living in Nashville, Tennessee, USA. CD4+ T cells were enriched by magnetic negative selection; naive cells were then positively selected on CD45RA, and the negative fraction formed the memory subset. Blood was obtained by leukapheresis, after which PBMCs were separated by Ficoll-Histopaque density gradient centrifugation and cryopreserved in liquid nitrogen vapor phase. Purity and quantity of every magnetically sorted T cell population were checked by analytical flow cytometry. Genomic DNA was isolated from every sorted fraction and measured by UV absorbance on a Nanodrop 2000c.

Using the deep immunoSEQ assay, TCR CDR3 regions were amplified from genomic DNA by multiplex PCR. Genomic DNA extracted from each cell subset was distributed evenly over all wells of several immunoSEQ 96-well plates, and each plate served as one replicate. For sorted subsets, 150 to 200 ng genomic DNA, equal to tens of thousands of T cell genomes, was loaded into each replicate PCR. Purified libraries were measured with a Qubit 3.0 fluorometer, size-checked on a Bioanalyzer 2100, and measured again with the KAPA Library Quantification kit. Every immunoSEQ 96-well plate was sequenced on a separate single-read 150-cycle Illumina NextSeq 550 flow cell. Per the authors' processing: The immunoSEQ output contained only junctional sequences without quality scores, so filtering could not match that applied to full-length reads. To assign V/J genes and CDR3, sequences were annotated against IMGT germline references using PyIR, a Python wrapper for IgBLAST v1.9. Reads were filtered out if the reads had weak V/J assignments (E-value above 1e-6), no CDR3, stop codons, out-of-frame junctions, or ambiguous translated residues. V3J clonotypes were defined as sequences sharing the same inferred V gene, J gene, and CDR3 amino acid sequence. Percentage overlap between repertoires was calculated by dividing the number of shared unique clonotypes by the size of the smaller repertoire. Richness of each repertoire was evaluated using RTK rarefaction, the Chao1 estimator, and Recon v2.1 estimates of unobserved clonotypes. Generation probabilities were computed with OLGA for all TCRbeta clonotypes obtained by the gDNA method from a handful of donors. Not all clones reach the TCRdb copy of this immuneACCESS table, which keeps in-frame sequences only. Checked studies attribute under half of the gap to unresolved V genes and leave the rest unexplained. That table gives V, J and clone size, and the DNA gave D and trimming. The sample table shows approximately 1.5 million clones, and about 98% are seen once. 0.4% to 0.45% of the sample belongs to the ten largest clones.

The chain links TRBV7-2 with TRBJ2-1; the D gene is not confidently resolved. Material: naive CD4+ T cells sorted from blood. Explained via the paper, the cell subset or site label denotes: CD45RA+ positively selected. This receptor was identified in a man aged 25-45 years in good health. The CDR3 protein: CASSLARLRNNEQFF. Read as DNA, the sequence is TGTGCCAGCAGCTTAGCGCGATTGCGTAACAATGAGCAGTTCTTC.